Listed here is a single TCR beta chain. These data are taken from a study of blood T cell repertoires in COVID-19. Data came from immunoSEQ multiplex PCR; TCRdb stores just in-frame clones and leaves some out. The sample shows 100,000 to 150,000 clones, roughly three quarters of them seen only once. Germline assignment: CDR1 MNHNY and CDR2 SVGAGI (reference sequence). V was pared by 7 bases and J by 4 bases, with 18 bases of the junction left unmatched. The CDR3 sequence is 19 residues long. Sequencing was carried out using peripheral blood. The chain employs TRBV6-6 and TRBJ2-1, with TRBD1 identical over 11 bases. The receptor's source is a man between 40 and 49 years old with active or convalescent COVID-19. CDR3 sequence reads: CASNYRDRGDKRVYNEQFF. Written as DNA, the CDR3 is TGTGCCAGCAACTACCGGGACAGGGGGGATAAACGGGTTTACAATGAGCAGTTCTTC.